A selection of T cell receptor beta chains follows, all from one sample in a study of shared clonotypes between healthy human individuals. Clones were sequenced by immunoSEQ multiplex PCR, and TCRdb holds only the in-frame ones, with some missing. Of roughly 450,000 clones in the sample, 60% to 85% were seen once. Sequencing input: PBMCs. The receptor set was obtained from a woman in her thirties or forties in good health. Some clones in this sample may be carry-over from other donors' samples. Each CDR3 is given with its conserved first and last residue. The order of the fields is clone size, V gene, J gene, D gene, CDR3 protein, CDR3 DNA. D genes are given only for firm matches. Some rows mark clone size as missing; the rest say once, few, many or name a class of expanded clone.

clone size: once; V gene: TRBV19; J gene: TRBJ2-4; D gene: TRBD1; CDR3 protein: CASSSHRTGLNIQYF; CDR3 DNA: TGTGCCAGTAGTTCGCACAGGACAGGGTTGAACATTCAGTACTTC
clone size: -; V gene: TRBV5-1; J gene: TRBJ2-2; D gene: -; CDR3 protein: CASSFWGVGSNTGELFF; CDR3 DNA: TGCGCCAGCAGCTTCTGGGGGGTTGGCTCGAACACCGGGGAGCTGTTTTTT
clone size: once; V gene: TRBV6-1; J gene: TRBJ2-7; D gene: TRBD2; CDR3 protein: CASERTSRYEQYF; CDR3 DNA: TGTGCCAGCGAGAGGACTAGCCGCTACGAGCAGTACTTC
clone size: -; V gene: TRBV10-2; J gene: TRBJ2-1; D gene: TRBD2; CDR3 protein: CASSGTIYNEQFF; CDR3 DNA: TGCGCCAGCAGCGGGACTATATACAATGAGCAGTTCTTC
clone size: few; V gene: TRBV4-1; J gene: TRBJ1-2; D gene: -; CDR3 protein: CASSQDSPTGYTF; CDR3 DNA: TGCGCCAGCAGCCAAGATTCCCCGACTGGCTACACCTTC
clone size: -; V gene: TRBV28; J gene: TRBJ2-5; D gene: TRBD1; CDR3 protein: CASSTEGDRGAQYF; CDR3 DNA: TGTGCCAGCAGTACCGAGGGGGACAGGGGGGCCCAGTACTTC
clone size: -; V gene: TRBV2; J gene: TRBJ2-2; D gene: -; CDR3 protein: CASTLRVSGELFF; CDR3 DNA: TGTGCCAGCACTCTCAGGGTTTCCGGGGAGCTGTTTTTT
clone size: once; V gene: TRBV7-6; J gene: TRBJ2-1; D gene: TRBD2; CDR3 protein: CASSLQGLASHNEQFF; CDR3 DNA: TGTGCCAGCAGCTTACAAGGACTAGCGAGTCACAATGAGCAGTTCTTC
clone size: -; V gene: TRBV18; J gene: TRBJ2-2; D gene: TRBD2; CDR3 protein: CASSPGLAGGTGELFF; CDR3 DNA: TGTGCCAGCTCACCGGGACTAGCGGGAGGAACCGGGGAGCTGTTTTTT
clone size: -; V gene: TRBV6-5; J gene: TRBJ1-1; D gene: TRBD1; CDR3 protein: CASSYGQGVGTEAFF; CDR3 DNA: TGTGCCAGCAGTTACGGACAGGGGGTAGGAACTGAAGCTTTCTTT
clone size: few; V gene: TRBV5-1; J gene: TRBJ1-3; D gene: -; CDR3 protein: CARRTRPGFRDTIYF; CDR3 DNA: TGCGCCAGGAGGACCCGACCCGGGTTCAGAGACACCATATATTTT
clone size: -; V gene: TRBV30; J gene: TRBJ2-5; D gene: TRBD1; CDR3 protein: CAWSVQGVVRETQYF; CDR3 DNA: TGTGCCTGGAGTGTACAGGGGGTTGTTCGTGAGACCCAGTACTTC
clone size: -; V gene: TRBV7-9; J gene: TRBJ2-2; D gene: -; CDR3 protein: CASNRDTGELFF; CDR3 DNA: TGTGCCAGCAATAGGGACACCGGGGAGCTGTTTTTT
clone size: -; V gene: TRBV7-9; J gene: TRBJ2-6; D gene: -; CDR3 protein: CASSPAGSGANVLTF; CDR3 DNA: TGTGCCAGCAGCCCTGCTGGCTCTGGGGCCAACGTCCTGACTTTC
clone size: -; V gene: TRBV10-3; J gene: TRBJ1-1; D gene: -; CDR3 protein: CAISESGAQGPGITEAFF; CDR3 DNA: TGTGCCATCAGTGAGTCGGGGGCACAGGGCCCTGGGATCACTGAAGCTTTCTTT
clone size: -; V gene: TRBV19; J gene: TRBJ2-5; D gene: TRBD2; CDR3 protein: CASSTPGGPSETQYF; CDR3 DNA: TGTGCCAGTAGTACCCCGGGGGGTCCCAGTGAGACCCAGTACTTC
clone size: few; V gene: TRBV27; J gene: TRBJ2-2; D gene: -; CDR3 protein: CASSHPTGELFF; CDR3 DNA: TGTGCCAGCAGCCACCCCACCGGGGAGCTGTTTTTT
clone size: -; V gene: TRBV14; J gene: TRBJ2-7; D gene: -; CDR3 protein: CASSQGPNIYYEQYF; CDR3 DNA: TGTGCCAGCAGCCAAGGACCTAATATTTACTACGAGCAGTACTTC
clone size: many; V gene: TRBV7-6; J gene: TRBJ2-1; D gene: TRBD2; CDR3 protein: CASSPAGGGYNEQFF; CDR3 DNA: TGTGCCAGCAGCCCAGCGGGAGGGGGGTACAATGAGCAGTTCTTC
clone size: -; V gene: TRBV5-1; J gene: TRBJ2-3; D gene: TRBD2; CDR3 protein: CASSFGLAGGGTDTQYF; CDR3 DNA: TGCGCCAGCAGCTTCGGACTAGCGGGAGGCGGGACAGATACGCAGTATTTT
clone size: -; V gene: TRBV6-5; J gene: TRBJ1-4; D gene: -; CDR3 protein: CASSPSATNEKLFF; CDR3 DNA: TGTGCCAGCAGCCCTAGTGCAACTAATGAAAAACTGTTTTTT
clone size: -; V gene: TRBV14; J gene: TRBJ2-7; D gene: -; CDR3 protein: CASSSGTVPWEQYF; CDR3 DNA: TGTGCCAGCAGTTCCGGGACCGTCCCTTGGGAGCAGTACTTC
clone size: -; V gene: TRBV4-2; J gene: TRBJ2-2; D gene: -; CDR3 protein: CASSQDLLASGELFF; CDR3 DNA: TGTGCCAGCAGCCAAGATTTACTAGCTAGCGGGGAGCTGTTTTTT
clone size: -; V gene: TRBV6-5; J gene: TRBJ2-1; D gene: TRBD2; CDR3 protein: CASSSHGHPRENEQFF; CDR3 DNA: TGTGCCAGCAGTTCCCACGGCCACCCGCGGGAGAATGAGCAGTTCTTC
clone size: -; V gene: TRBV5-4; J gene: TRBJ1-6; D gene: -; CDR3 protein: CASSIDSGGNSPLHF; CDR3 DNA: TGTGCCAGCAGCATAGACAGTGGGGGCAATTCACCCCTCCACTTT
clone size: -; V gene: TRBV10-3; J gene: TRBJ1-1; D gene: -; CDR3 protein: CAISAGRPNTEAFF; CDR3 DNA: TGTGCCATCAGTGCCGGGCGGCCGAACACTGAAGCTTTCTTT
clone size: once; V gene: TRBV5-1; J gene: TRBJ1-2; D gene: -; CDR3 protein: CASSLVGAVYGYTF; CDR3 DNA: TGCGCCAGCAGCTTGGTAGGAGCTGTCTATGGCTACACCTTC
clone size: once; V gene: TRBV7-9; J gene: TRBJ2-6; D gene: TRBD1; CDR3 protein: CASSSTAGTGYSGANVLTF; CDR3 DNA: TGTGCCAGCAGCTCAACCGCCGGGACAGGGTACTCTGGGGCCAACGTCCTGACTTTC
clone size: once; V gene: TRBV19; J gene: TRBJ1-2; D gene: -; CDR3 protein: CASSIGGLDYGYTF; CDR3 DNA: TGTGCCAGTAGTATAGGGGGTTTGGACTATGGCTACACCTTC
clone size: -; V gene: TRBV11-1; J gene: TRBJ2-3; D gene: TRBD2; CDR3 protein: CASSPGGLAGSDTQYF; CDR3 DNA: TGTGCCAGCAGCCCAGGGGGACTAGCGGGTTCAGATACGCAGTATTTT
clone size: few; V gene: TRBV9; J gene: TRBJ1-1; D gene: -; CDR3 protein: CASSVEHVTEAFF; CDR3 DNA: TGTGCCAGCAGCGTAGAGCATGTGACTGAAGCTTTCTTT
clone size: -; V gene: TRBV6-4; J gene: TRBJ2-2; D gene: -; CDR3 protein: CASSLQLHGGELFF; CDR3 DNA: TGTGCCAGCTCGCTCCAACTACACGGCGGGGAGCTGTTTTTT
clone size: -; V gene: TRBV2; J gene: TRBJ1-5; D gene: TRBD1; CDR3 protein: CASRRTGDQPQHF; CDR3 DNA: TGTGCCAGCAGACGGACAGGGGATCAGCCCCAGCATTTT
clone size: -; V gene: TRBV7-7; J gene: TRBJ2-2; D gene: TRBD2; CDR3 protein: CASSLASGSLTGELFF; CDR3 DNA: TGTGCTAGCAGCTTAGCTAGCGGGAGCCTCACCGGGGAGCTGTTTTTT
clone size: -; V gene: TRBV7-2; J gene: TRBJ1-1; D gene: -; CDR3 protein: CASSFPNTEAFF; CDR3 DNA: TGTGCCAGCAGCTTCCCTAACACTGAAGCTTTCTTT
clone size: -; V gene: TRBV11-1; J gene: TRBJ1-1; D gene: -; CDR3 protein: CASYRDTEAFF; CDR3 DNA: TGTGCCAGTTACAGGGACACTGAAGCTTTCTTT
clone size: -; V gene: TRBV29-1; J gene: TRBJ2-7; D gene: -; CDR3 protein: CSVELVGTGQYF; CDR3 DNA: TGCAGCGTTGAACTGGTCGGCACCGGGCAGTACTTC
clone size: once; V gene: TRBV5-8; J gene: TRBJ2-7; D gene: -; CDR3 protein: CASNPRLVGEQYF; CDR3 DNA: TGTGCCAGCAACCCGAGGTTAGTTGGCGAGCAGTACTTC
clone size: -; V gene: TRBV9; J gene: TRBJ2-1; D gene: -; CDR3 protein: CASSVALHNEQFF; CDR3 DNA: TGTGCCAGCAGCGTAGCTCTTCACAATGAGCAGTTCTTC
clone size: -; V gene: TRBV7-2; J gene: TRBJ2-5; D gene: -; CDR3 protein: CASSPGPSQETQYF; CDR3 DNA: TGTGCCAGCAGCCCGGGACCGAGCCAAGAGACCCAGTACTTC
clone size: -; V gene: TRBV13; J gene: TRBJ2-6; D gene: TRBD1; CDR3 protein: CASSSWTGFGLIGANVLTF; CDR3 DNA: TGTGCCAGCAGCTCATGGACAGGGTTCGGTTTGATTGGGGCCAACGTCCTGACTTTC
clone size: -; V gene: TRBV7-6; J gene: TRBJ2-2; D gene: TRBD1; CDR3 protein: CASSSTNRGSTGELFF; CDR3 DNA: TGTGCCAGCAGCTCTACTAACAGGGGTAGCACCGGGGAGCTGTTTTTT
clone size: -; V gene: TRBV4-3; J gene: TRBJ2-2; D gene: -; CDR3 protein: CASSQGRDKNTGELFF; CDR3 DNA: TGCGCCAGCAGCCAAGGAAGGGATAAGAACACCGGGGAGCTGTTTTTT
clone size: -; V gene: TRBV5-1; J gene: TRBJ1-1; D gene: -; CDR3 protein: CASSRRLGRGNTEAFF; CDR3 DNA: TGCGCCAGCAGCAGGCGCCTCGGACGGGGGAACACTGAAGCTTTCTTT
clone size: -; V gene: TRBV5-1; J gene: TRBJ2-5; D gene: TRBD1; CDR3 protein: CASSSFIPGTEKETQYF; CDR3 DNA: TGCGCCAGCAGCTCCTTTATCCCCGGGACAGAGAAAGAGACCCAGTACTTC
clone size: -; V gene: TRBV4-1; J gene: TRBJ2-1; D gene: TRBD1; CDR3 protein: CASSQAPGTGKSYEQFF; CDR3 DNA: TGCGCCAGCAGCCAAGCGCCAGGGACAGGGAAATCATATGAGCAGTTCTTC
clone size: -; V gene: TRBV7-9; J gene: TRBJ2-1; D gene: TRBD2; CDR3 protein: CASSFGGTSGSYNEQFF; CDR3 DNA: TGTGCCAGCAGCTTCGGAGGGACTAGCGGGAGTTACAATGAGCAGTTCTTC
clone size: -; V gene: TRBV10-1; J gene: TRBJ2-1; D gene: TRBD2; CDR3 protein: CASSRDRQGTSGYSTYNEQFF; CDR3 DNA: TGCGCCAGCAGTCGGGACAGGCAAGGGACTAGCGGGTACTCTACCTACAATGAGCAGTTCTTC
clone size: -; V gene: TRBV11-2; J gene: TRBJ2-3; D gene: -; CDR3 protein: CASSLDREPAGDTQYF; CDR3 DNA: TGTGCCAGCAGCTTAGACAGGGAGCCAGCGGGAGATACGCAGTATTTT
clone size: many; V gene: TRBV25-1; J gene: TRBJ2-7; D gene: TRBD1; CDR3 protein: CASTGTPGGYEQYF; CDR3 DNA: TGTGCCAGCACAGGGACCCCAGGGGGTTACGAGCAGTACTTC
clone size: -; V gene: TRBV27; J gene: TRBJ2-1; D gene: -; CDR3 protein: CASSPGLARADEQFF; CDR3 DNA: TGTGCCAGCAGTCCCGGGCTAGCGAGGGCCGATGAGCAGTTCTTC
clone size: -; V gene: TRBV11-2; J gene: TRBJ2-1; D gene: TRBD2; CDR3 protein: CASSLLAGSSYNEQFF; CDR3 DNA: TGTGCCAGCAGCTTACTAGCGGGAAGCTCCTACAATGAGCAGTTCTTC
clone size: -; V gene: TRBV28; J gene: TRBJ1-5; D gene: -; CDR3 protein: CASSLWAGDDSNQPQHF; CDR3 DNA: TGTGCCAGCAGTCTTTGGGCTGGGGACGATAGCAATCAGCCCCAGCATTTT
clone size: many; V gene: TRBV30; J gene: TRBJ1-3; D gene: -; CDR3 protein: CAQVGGFGNTIYF; CDR3 DNA: TGTGCCCAGGTGGGGGGATTTGGAAACACCATATATTTT
clone size: -; V gene: TRBV10-2; J gene: TRBJ2-3; D gene: TRBD2; CDR3 protein: CASRALAGVSDTQYF; CDR3 DNA: TGCGCCAGCAGAGCACTAGCGGGAGTCTCCGATACGCAGTATTTT
clone size: -; V gene: TRBV7-9; J gene: TRBJ2-1; D gene: -; CDR3 protein: CARGDGSYNEQFF; CDR3 DNA: TGTGCCAGAGGGGACGGGAGTTACAATGAGCAGTTCTTC
clone size: -; V gene: TRBV19; J gene: TRBJ2-7; D gene: -; CDR3 protein: CASSPRGVSAYEQYF; CDR3 DNA: TGTGCCAGTAGCCCGAGGGGAGTAAGCGCCTACGAGCAGTACTTC
clone size: few; V gene: TRBV5-5; J gene: TRBJ2-7; D gene: -; CDR3 protein: CASSLGGVGYEQYF; CDR3 DNA: TGTGCCAGCAGCTTAGGCGGGGTCGGCTACGAGCAGTACTTC